This T cell receptor beta chain was identified in a study of cytomegalovirus exposure and HLA in healthy donors (dated by TCRdb to about 2017). Turning to the overall study: An earlier analysis of several hundred of the donors reported about 250 Gb of sequence data and roughly 100 million unique TCR beta sequences from approximately 180 million T cells. Among about 400 genotyped donors of the cohort, an average of roughly 230,000 unique TCR beta nucleotide sequences was sequenced per donor, of which about 18% were non-productive. High-throughput TCR immunosequencing, statistical association of individual TCRs with disease status, and machine learning were combined to predict cytomegalovirus infection status. A later analysis re-analyzed previously published TCR beta repertoires from hundreds of donors and added high-resolution HLA genotyping to study TCR occurrence patterns. The study used immunosequencing to profile the T cell repertoires of around 600 subjects and linked those repertoires to cytomegalovirus serostatus. Rather than drawing on any new phenotypic data, the later analysis identified candidate immune exposures from TCR beta sequences and the way those sequences occurred across donors. Genome-wide SNP genotypes for about three fifths of the roughly 700 donors were used in a later genetic analysis, which treated that subset as a discovery cohort. Several DR-DQ haplotypes were handled as single units for association and clustering because linkage in the cohort was strong. The study was designed to test whether signatures of past pathogen exposure could be identified by cataloging public T cell receptors. Class I and class II HLA loci were covered by the typing at four-digit resolution. Every repertoire in the discovery cohort had been generated on one and the same sequencing platform. Typing coverage differed by locus: A, B, C, DRB1 and DQB1 were typed in roughly 620-640 donors, DQA1 in 500 to 550, DPA1 in over 600, and DPB1 in just under 480. Donor age, sex, ethnicity and CMV serostatus were collected together with the repertoire data. An earlier analysis of approximately 500 of the donors applied high-throughput TCR beta sequencing to assess whether each TCR beta V gene segment acted as functional or pseudogenic. Roughly 320 gigabases of sequencing data and 75 million to 85 million unique TCR sequences made up an early release that covered approximately 620 HLA-typed donors. Among the roughly 430 genotyped donors, 75% to 90% belonged to the genetic ancestry cluster associated with self-reported Caucasian donors. In addition to the first cohort of 500 to 850 subjects, a separate validation cohort of 120 different subjects was used.

The CDR3 goes from the cysteine to the phenylalanine over 13 residues. The CDR3 DNA has 39 bases and is translated from base 1. The trim is 2 bases for V and 7 bases for J, with a gap of 11 bases between the germline ends. Via the germline V gene, CDR1 is SGHAT and CDR2 FQNNGV. As regards this clone: The specificity of this receptor is unknown.

The cohort was made up of 500 to 850 healthy bone marrow donors. All cohort members were sampled while nominally healthy, although unrecorded immune exposures were likely present. The donor tested CMV seronegative, placing the donor among the 352 seronegative members of the cohort. A peripheral blood sample was collected from each donor, and TCR beta sequencing was performed on peripheral blood mononuclear cells. Genomic DNA extraction from the blood cell samples was performed with the Qiagen DNeasy Blood Extraction Kit. What the authors observed across the whole study: A later genetic analysis associated a missense DCLRE1C variant with V-gene and J-gene trimming of TCR beta chains, and an independent cohort replicated the association. In a later analysis, several top co-occurrence clusters were reported to appear linked to parvovirus B19, influenza, CMV and Epstein-Barr virus. Specific HLA alleles were associated with roughly 16,000 TCR beta sequences at a false discovery rate of 0.05 in a later analysis. Cytomegalovirus status was reported to be diagnosed by the classifier with high specificity and sensitivity in both the original and validation cohorts. An earlier analysis of approximately 530 of the donors showed that most TCR beta V segments appeared in productive rearrangements either about 87% or about 30% of the time, which broadly matched IMGT annotations. Assigning TCR associations to individual alleles was difficult when HLA alleles, especially DR and DQ, strongly co-occurred. A further reported finding was that TCR beta sequences accurately predicted the HLA-A and HLA-B alleles for most subjects in the first cohort. Presence/absence analyses assumed roughly uniform sequencing depth across donors, an assumption that may not hold. Because counts were too low, approximately 18 rarely observed V segments, including chromosome 9 orphons, were excluded from the earlier analysis of a few hundred of the donors. While some public TCRs were present in many individuals, most TCR sequences turned up only very rarely across donors. In a later analysis, HLA-associated TCR beta chains were found to be more clonally expanded and to have lower generation probabilities than equally common non-associated chains. The authors suggested that the approach could potentially be generalized to other disease states and immunological phenotypes. A cluster of highly shared sequence variants was judged likely to represent a technical artifact of the sequencing pipeline. Compared with the approximately 600-donor mean, donors in an Asian-associated ancestry cluster had fewer N-insertions in productive TCRs, according to a later genetic analysis. A few of the identified cytomegalovirus-associated TCR beta chains were confirmed in vitro to be specific for cytomegalovirus antigens. According to a later analysis, TCR association rates differed among HLA loci, with DRB1 alleles showing the most associated TCRs and HLA-C alleles showing the fewest. CMV serostatus was the only immune exposure information available for the cohort. Some IMGT-functional V segments, including TRBV6-2 and TRBV6-3, could not be told apart with the 87-base-pair reads, so those segments were excluded. In a later analysis, most CMV-associated TCR beta chains were found to appear HLA-restricted, with HLA associations seemingly driven largely by CMV exposure. A total of 150 to 200 TCR beta chains were listed by the study as associated with cytomegalovirus. This cohort had only TCR beta chains sequenced, and the lack of alpha or paired-chain data limited which features could be detected. Correlated functional status among segregating V segments might be attributable to linkage disequilibrium, but an unknown experimental factor could not be ruled out. Because some donors lacked HLA typing at each locus, the association tests relied only on the typed subset.

To prepare the library, the immunoSEQ multiplex PCR assay was applied. A mixture of 60 forward primers for TCR Vbeta segments and 13 reverse primers for TCR Jbeta segments was used in the multiplex PCR. The CDR3 region of rearranged TCR beta genes was amplified from genomic DNA by a multiplex PCR assay. On the Illumina HiSeq System, the amplified TCR beta libraries were sequenced as 87-base-pair reads. As for the authors' bioinformatics: Across the 700 or so repertoires, a later analysis counted 78 million or so unique TCR beta chains, roughly 11 million of which were shared by at least two donors. Raw reads were error-corrected and collapsed into unique sequences with a nearest-neighbor algorithm that merged closely related sequences to remove PCR and sequencing errors. Alignment of CDR3 sequences to IMGT reference sequences was used to assign V, D and J gene segments. For a sequence to be retained, a match of at least six nucleotides to both a V gene segment and a J gene segment was required. A rearrangement was called productive if the CDR3 had no stop codons and remained in frame with V and J, and every other rearrangement was called non-productive. Following IMGT convention, CDR3 was defined as the stretch from the second conserved V-encoded cysteine up to the conserved J-encoded phenylalanine. In an earlier analysis of roughly 580 of the donors, sequences lacking an unambiguous match to a single V gene segment were excluded. An earlier analysis of 587 of the donors called V segments functional above 56.7% productive rearrangements and segregating when the between-donor standard deviation exceeded 5%. A statistical classification framework was built for diagnosing cytomegalovirus status from the catalog of TCR beta chain sequences. A later analysis assigned V and J genes by comparing TCR nucleotide sequences with IMGT/GENE-DB human TR gene sequences. Using the TCRdist pipeline, a later analysis assigned CDR3 sequences along with most-parsimonious VDJ recombination scenarios. In a later analysis, every TCR beta chain was defined by the combination of its CDR3 amino acid sequence and its V-gene family, and reads without a unique V-gene family were dropped. In a later analysis, nearly 600 highly shared, low-generation-probability nucleotide sequences were removed to address suspected cross-contamination and a sequencing artifact. For each public chain, a later analysis derived a clonal expansion index from normalized ranks of inferred template counts within each repertoire. A later analysis computed generation probabilities with a VDJ recombination model fitted to out-of-frame rearrangements, and checked the results against IGoR. A later analysis scored TCR-TCR, TCR-HLA and TCR-CMV co-occurrence with hypergeometric tests, applying a repertoire-size bias correction to TCR pairs. False discovery rates were estimated in a later analysis by permuting HLA or CMV assignments 20 times. In a later analysis, co-occurring TCRs were grouped using DBSCAN, and TCRdist sequence similarity was added for clustering within HLA-allele-positive subsets. Repertoires with fewer than 30,000 or more than 120,000 public chains were left out of co-occurrence clustering, as were four to six repertoires with anomalous nucleotide sharing. TCRdb limited this immuneACCESS table to in-frame rearrangements with V and J called. A share of clones is missing; checked studies link under half to unresolved V genes, and the rest is unexplained. For V, J and clone size, that table is used; D and trimming come from the DNA. This sample's table has entries for about 160,000 clones. Under 2.5% of the sample belongs to the ten largest clones.

The sequence is built from TRBV11-2 and TRBJ1-2; the best D guess is TRBD1, with 5 bases matching. The sequence was collected from a man aged 25-45 years in good health and CMV-seronegative. Sequenced input: PBMCs. The DNA sequence is given as TGTGCCAGCAGCTTATTCAGGGTTGGTGGCTACACCTTC. Its protein product is CASSLFRVGGYTF.